This T cell receptor beta chain was captured by sequencing in a study of cytomegalovirus exposure and HLA in healthy donors. Germline loops: CDR1 MRHNA, CDR2 SNTAGT. The CDR3 extends over 16 amino acids. Trimming took 0 bases from V and 8 from J, leaving 17 bases between them. Study observations and caveats: Cytomegalovirus association was assigned to about 150 TCR beta chains. For most TCR sequences rarity was the rule, although some public TCRs occurred in many donors. Roughly even sequencing depth across donors was the assumption behind the presence/absence analyses. As a later analysis showed, a missense DCLRE1C variant was linked to trimming of TCR beta V- and J-genes.

The study ran its PCR with 60 Vbeta and 13 Jbeta primers. The protocol was immunoSEQ multiplex PCR, while the TCRdb copy is restricted to in-frame clones and leaves out a portion. The sample shows approximately 150,000 clones, roughly 72% of them seen only once. With respect to this clone: Its specificity is not known.

Sequencing was done on a sample of PBMCs. The chain employs TRBV6-4 and TRBJ2-1; D remains unclear. The sequence came from a man aged 35 to 55 in good health and CMV-seronegative. CDR3 loop: CASSDSISSQVDEQFF. The CDR3 nucleotides are TGTGCCAGCAGTGACTCGATCTCTAGTCAAGTGGATGAGCAGTTCTTC.